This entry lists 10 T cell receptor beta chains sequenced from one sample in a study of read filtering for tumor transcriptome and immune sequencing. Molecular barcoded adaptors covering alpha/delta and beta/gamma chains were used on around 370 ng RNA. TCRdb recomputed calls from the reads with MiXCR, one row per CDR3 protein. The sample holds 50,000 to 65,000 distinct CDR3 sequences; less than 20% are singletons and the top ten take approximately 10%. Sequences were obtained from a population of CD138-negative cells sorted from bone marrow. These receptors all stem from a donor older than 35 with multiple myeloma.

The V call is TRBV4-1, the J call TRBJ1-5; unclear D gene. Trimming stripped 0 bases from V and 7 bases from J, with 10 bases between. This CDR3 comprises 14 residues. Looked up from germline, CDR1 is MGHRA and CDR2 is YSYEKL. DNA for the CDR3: TGCGCCAGCAGCCAAGAAACGTTATCCCAGCCCCAGCATTTT. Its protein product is CASSQETLSQPQHF.

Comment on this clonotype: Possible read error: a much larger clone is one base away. The DNA for the CDR3 is TGTGCCAGTCGGGACGGGACGAACATCGGGGAGCTGTTTTTT. Protein sequence: CASRDGTNIGELFF. The chain combines TRBV19 with TRBJ2-2; D possibly uses TRBD1 or TRBD2 (5 bases each). The CDR3 extends over 14 amino acids. CDR1 and CDR2 from the germline V gene are LNHDA and SQIVND (reference sequence).

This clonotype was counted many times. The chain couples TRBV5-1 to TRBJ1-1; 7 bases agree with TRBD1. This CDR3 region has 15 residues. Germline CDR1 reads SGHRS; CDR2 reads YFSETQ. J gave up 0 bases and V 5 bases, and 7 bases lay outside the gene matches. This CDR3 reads CASRGRQGMNTEAFF. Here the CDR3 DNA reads TGCGCCAGCAGGGGAAGACAGGGAATGAACACTGAAGCTTTCTTT.

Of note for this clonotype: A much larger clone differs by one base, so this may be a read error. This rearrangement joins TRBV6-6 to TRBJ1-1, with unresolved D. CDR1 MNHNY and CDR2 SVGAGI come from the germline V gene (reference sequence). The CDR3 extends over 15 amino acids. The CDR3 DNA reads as TGTGCCAGCAGTAAAATACAGTCGGTGGGCACTGAAGCTCTCTTT. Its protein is CASSKIQSVGTEALF.

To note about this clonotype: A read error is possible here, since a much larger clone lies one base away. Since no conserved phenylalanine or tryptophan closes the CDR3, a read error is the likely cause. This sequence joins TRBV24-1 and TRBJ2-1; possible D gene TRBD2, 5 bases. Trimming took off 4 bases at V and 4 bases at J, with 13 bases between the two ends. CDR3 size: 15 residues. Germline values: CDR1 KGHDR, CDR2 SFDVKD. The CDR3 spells CATSEGSEVYNEQFL. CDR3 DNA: TGTGCCACCAGTGAGGGGAGTGAGGTGTACAATGAGCAGTTCCTC.

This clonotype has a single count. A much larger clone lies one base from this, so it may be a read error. This CDR3 reads CASSYAANYGYAF. The CDR3 DNA reads as TGTGCCAGCAGTTACGCCGCTAACTATGGCTACGCCTTC. The gene calls are TRBV27 and TRBJ1-2, with no clear D. The length of the CDR3 is 13 residues. Germline V lookup: CDR1 MNHEY, CDR2 SMNVEV (reference sequence).

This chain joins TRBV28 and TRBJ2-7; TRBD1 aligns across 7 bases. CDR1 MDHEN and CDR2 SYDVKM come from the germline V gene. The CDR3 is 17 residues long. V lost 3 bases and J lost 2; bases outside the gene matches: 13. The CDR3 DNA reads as TGTGCCAGCAGTTTCTTACCACCGGGACAGATAACCTACGAGCAGTACTTC. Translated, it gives CASSFLPPGQITYEQYF.

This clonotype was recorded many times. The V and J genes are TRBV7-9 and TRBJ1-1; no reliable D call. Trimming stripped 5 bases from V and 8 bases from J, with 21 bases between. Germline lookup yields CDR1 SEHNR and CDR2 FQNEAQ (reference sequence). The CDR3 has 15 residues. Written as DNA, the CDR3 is TGTGCCAGCAGCGCGGGCCGGGCCGAAGCACAAGAAGCTTTCTTT. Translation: CASSAGRAEAQEAFF. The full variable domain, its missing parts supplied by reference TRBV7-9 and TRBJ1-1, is DTGVSQNPRHKITKRGQNVTFRCDPISEHNRLYWYRQTLGQGPEFLTYFQNEAQLEKSRLLSDRFSAERPKGSFSTLEIQRTEQGDSAMYLCASSAGRAEAQEAFFGQGTRLTVV.

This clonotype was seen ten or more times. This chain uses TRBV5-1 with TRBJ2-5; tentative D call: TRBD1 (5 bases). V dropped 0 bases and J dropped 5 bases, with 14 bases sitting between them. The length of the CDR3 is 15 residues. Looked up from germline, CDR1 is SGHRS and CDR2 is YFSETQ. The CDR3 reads CASSLEARQTETQYF. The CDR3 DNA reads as TGCGCCAGCAGCTTGGAGGCCAGACAGACGGAGACCCAGTACTTC.

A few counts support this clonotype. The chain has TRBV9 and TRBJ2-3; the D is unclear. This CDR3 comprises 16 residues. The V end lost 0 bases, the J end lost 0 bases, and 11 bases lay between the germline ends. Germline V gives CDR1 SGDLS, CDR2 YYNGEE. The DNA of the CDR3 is TGTGCCAGCAGCGTAGGTGGCGGTTCTAGCACAGATACGCAGTATTTT. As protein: CASSVGGGSSTDTQYF.